In this sample, the clone carrying this T cell receptor beta chain turned up a few times. This sample's TCRbeta library carried unique molecular identifier barcodes. In TCRdb, the PCR reads were re-called with MiXCR into one record per CDR3 protein. The sample lists some 640,000 distinct CDR3 sequences; approximately 16% were seen once. The sample originates from a study of T-cell reconstitution after alpha-beta-depleted transplantation in children. This CDR3 contains 12 residues. Germline-derived CDR1 and CDR2 are MDHEN and SYDVKM. Deletions cut 6 bases from V and 5 bases from J, with 10 bases between.

The receptor was isolated from a human donor who donated a stem cell graft to a child with acute myeloid leukemia. This material consisted of PBMCs from the stem cell graft donor, taken from the stem cell graft. The chain carries TRBV28 and TRBJ1-1, with no clear D. The CDR3 DNA sequence: TGTGCCAGCAGACCTAAGGGAACTGAAGCTTTCTTT. It is translated as CASRPKGTEAFF.